This TCR beta chain is drawn from a study of cytomegalovirus exposure and HLA in healthy donors. Whole-study findings and limits: Common viral pathogens (according to a later analysis) appeared linked to several of the most significant clusters. HLA alleles were associated with 17,000 or so TCR beta sequences in a later analysis at 0.05 false discovery rate.

Comments on this clone: Its antigen is currently unknown.

Vbeta (60) and Jbeta (13) primers were used in the PCR. Some clones are missing from TCRdb's copy, which holds only in-frame ones; the method was immunoSEQ multiplex PCR. The repertoire holds around 68,000 clones, with 85% as singletons. These donors, healthy bone marrow donors, were studied. The receptor comes from a female donor in good health and CMV-seronegative. The sequencing input was PBMCs.

Here the CDR3 DNA reads TGTGCAAGTCGCTTCCCGGGACTGCCCACCGGGGAGCTGTTTTTT. It codes for CASRFPGLPTGELFF. This chain uses TRBV12-2 with TRBJ2-2; the table's TRBD2 call for D was not verified on the DNA. TRBV12-2 is a known pseudogene. The CDR3 contains 15 residues.